The 17 T cell receptor beta chains in this list originate from one sample, sequenced in a study of T cell changes during pregnancy in multiple sclerosis. Measured with immunoSEQ multiplex PCR; TCRdb has only the in-frame clones, and not every one. The sample contains 79,000 or so clones, 90% to 95% of which appear only once. Sequences were derived from CD4+ T cells from peripheral blood mononuclear cells, sampled before pregnancy. The receptors derive from a female donor with multiple sclerosis, enrolled in a pregnancy study.

V usage is TRBV6-1 and J usage is TRBJ2-1; a weak D match, TRBD2 (6 bases). Per the germline V gene, CDR1 is MNHNS and CDR2 is SASEGT. The CDR3 length is 15 residues. With 10 bases removed from V and 0 bases from J, the gap between germline ends came to 16 bases. CDR3 bases: TGTGCCACCAGACTGGCCGGGAGCTCCTACAATGAGCAGTTCTTC. Translation: CATRLAGSSYNEQFF.

V usage is TRBV19 and J usage is TRBJ2-5, with D possibly being TRBD1 (5 bases). The CDR3 spans 14 residues. Germline-derived CDR1 and CDR2 are LNHDA and SQIVND (reference sequence). Trimming took off 3 bases at V and 2 bases at J, with 10 bases between the two ends. This CDR3 is CASSMRQGQETQYF. Written as DNA, the CDR3 is TGTGCCAGTAGTATGAGGCAGGGACAAGAGACCCAGTACTTC.

The chain couples TRBV19 to TRBJ1-1, with 8 bases lining up with TRBD1. With 3 bases clipped from V and 7 bases from J, the junction kept 10 bases outside the gene matches. This CDR3 contains 15 residues. Germline V gene data show CDR1 as LNHDA and CDR2 as SQIVND (reference sequence). DNA for the CDR3: TGTGCCAGTAGTATGGACAGGGCTGGTGAGGGTGAAGCTTTCTTT. Protein: CASSMDRAGEGEAFF.

The V and J genes are TRBV19 and TRBJ1-6; TRBD1 is a possible D gene (5 bases). The CDR3 loop spans 13 amino acids. Germline V lookup: CDR1 LNHDA, CDR2 SQIVND (reference sequence). Trimming pared 4 bases from V and 10 bases from J, leaving 11 bases between. DNA of the CDR3: TGTGCCAGTAGTACGGGGGAGGGATCACCCCTCCACTTT. It yields the protein CASSTGEGSPLHF.

The genes are TRBV2 and TRBJ2-1; 8 bases are shared with TRBD2. Germline values: CDR1 SNHLY, CDR2 FYNNEI. The CDR3 sequence is 16 residues long. Trimming at V came to 2 bases and at J to 1 base, leaving 4 bases not matched to a gene. The DNA for the CDR3 is TGTGCCAGCAGTGAAATGAGCGGGGGATCCTACAATGAGCAGTTCTTC. This gives the protein CASSEMSGGSYNEQFF.

The genes are TRBV5-1 and TRBJ2-7; TRBD2 might be the D (7 bases). The V end lost 0 bases, the J end lost 3 bases, and 13 bases lay between the germline ends. Germline V gives CDR1 SGHRS, CDR2 YFSETQ. The CDR3 runs to 15 residues. As DNA, the CDR3 is TGCGCCAGCAGCTTGGGAGGGGGGGGCATCTACGAGCAGTACTTC. Translation: CASSLGGGGIYEQYF.

CDR3 nucleotides: TGTGCCAGCGCGCGGGCAGCTGAAGCTTTCTTT. It translates to CASARAAEAFF. The V gene is TRBV28, the J gene TRBJ1-1; D remains ambiguous. Per germline, CDR1 MDHEN and CDR2 SYDVKM. There are 11 residues in the CDR3. V lost 8 bases, J lost 6 bases, and 10 bases lay in between.

The CDR3 sequence is CAWSVSEGGGYTF. CDR3 in DNA: TGTGCCTGGAGTGTATCGGAGGGCGGAGGCTACACCTTC. The chain has TRBV30 and TRBJ1-2; D gene ambiguous. CDR3 length: 13 amino acids. Germline CDR1 is GTSNPN and CDR2 is SVGIG (reference sequence). Trimming took off 0 bases at V and 8 bases at J, with 13 bases between the two ends.

The CDR3 sequence is CASASTAGELFF. Written as DNA, the CDR3 is TGTGCCAGTGCCTCGACTGCCGGGGAGCTGTTTTTT. The V and J genes are TRBV28 and TRBJ2-2; D remains unclear. CDR1 and CDR2 (germline): MDHEN, SYDVKM. Trimming took 9 bases from V and 6 from J, leaving 11 bases between them. This CDR3 is 12 amino acids long.

The gene calls are TRBV13 and TRBJ2-1; 7 bases align to TRBD1. V lost 4 bases to trimming and J lost 3 bases; unmatched junction nucleotides: 9. There are 16 residues in the CDR3. Germline V lookup: CDR1 PRHDT, CDR2 FYEKMQ (reference sequence). The CDR3 coding sequence is TGTGCCAGCAGCTGGGCCGGGACAGACATCTACAATGAGCAGTTCTTC. Residues: CASSWAGTDIYNEQFF.

The rearrangement uses TRBV29-1 and TRBJ2-3; 12 nucleotides align to TRBD2. V shed 6 bases and J 6 bases; nucleotides not matched to a gene: 7. Germline V gene data show CDR1 as SQVTM and CDR2 as ANQGSEA. The length of the CDR3 is 14 residues. The CDR3 loop is CSVRTSGVGDTQYF. CDR3 coding DNA: TGCAGCGTGAGGACTAGCGGGGTGGGCGATACGCAGTATTTT.

The chain employs TRBV6-1 and TRBJ2-5; D is perhaps TRBD1 (5 bases). V gave up 2 bases and J gave up 2 bases, with 12 bases separating them. The germline gives CDR1 MNHNS, CDR2 SASEGT. The CDR3 length is 15 residues. The CDR3 sequence is CASSELGPIQETQYF. The CDR3 DNA follows: TGTGCCAGCAGTGAATTGGGGCCGATACAAGAGACCCAGTACTTC.

The gene calls are TRBV19 and TRBJ2-1; 8 nucleotides line up with TRBD1. J lost 8 bases, V lost 4 bases, and 10 bases had no gene match. The germline V gene has CDR1 LNHDA and CDR2 SQIVND (reference sequence). This CDR3 comprises 15 residues. As DNA, the CDR3 is TGTGCCAGTAGTAATTCAGGGACAGGAGTTGATGAGCAGTTCTTC. It codes for CASSNSGTGVDEQFF.

J is TRBJ2-2 and V is TRBV28, with D possibly being TRBD1 (6 bases). CDR1 is MDHEN and CDR2 is SYDVKM in the germline V gene. This CDR3 contains 14 residues. V lost 6 bases, J lost 4 bases, and 12 bases lay in between. The CDR3, as DNA: TGTGCCAGCAGCGGGACACACTTCACCGGGGAGCTGTTTTTT. Its protein product is CASSGTHFTGELFF.

This chain uses TRBV7-2 with TRBJ2-7; 7 bases match TRBD2. Germline V CDR1 and CDR2: SGHTA, FQGNSA. The CDR3 is made up of 14 amino acids. Germline trimming cut 1 base from V and 5 bases from J; bases unmatched to any gene: 5. CDR3 DNA: TGTGCCAGCAGCTTAGGAGGGAGGGCCCACGAGCAGTACTTC. As protein: CASSLGGRAHEQYF. The complete variable domain, with remaining parts taken from reference TRBV7-2 and TRBJ2-7, reads GAGVSQSPSNKVTEKGKDVELRCDPISGHTALYWYRQSLGQGLEFLIYFQGNSAPDKSGLPSDRFSAERTGGSVSTLTIQRTQQEDSAVYLCASSLGGRAHEQYFGPGTRLTVT.

This rearrangement joins TRBV20-1 to TRBJ2-7; D not certain. Germline CDR1 reads DFQATT; CDR2 reads SNEGSKA (reference sequence). The V end was cut by 3 bases, the J end by 6 bases, with 6 bases between. This CDR3 contains 10 residues. The CDR3 loop reads CSASPSEQYF. The CDR3 DNA follows: TGCAGTGCTAGTCCTTCCGAGCAGTACTTC.

V is TRBV11-2 and J is TRBJ1-1, with D possibly being TRBD1 (6 bases). Trimming took off 1 base at V and 0 bases at J, with 9 bases between the two ends. CDR1 is SGHAT, CDR2 FQNNGV, per germline. The CDR3 extends over 15 amino acids. The CDR3 DNA follows: TGTGCCAGCAGCTTAGGGACAGTTCTGAACACTGAAGCTTTCTTT. Translation: CASSLGTVLNTEAFF. The complete variable domain, with remaining parts taken from reference TRBV11-2 and TRBJ1-1, reads EAGVAQSPRYKIIEKRQSVAFWCNPISGHATLYWYQQILGQGPKLLIQFQNNGVVDDSQLPKDRFSAERLKGVDSTLKIQPAKLEDSAVYLCASSLGTVLNTEAFFGQGTRLTVV.